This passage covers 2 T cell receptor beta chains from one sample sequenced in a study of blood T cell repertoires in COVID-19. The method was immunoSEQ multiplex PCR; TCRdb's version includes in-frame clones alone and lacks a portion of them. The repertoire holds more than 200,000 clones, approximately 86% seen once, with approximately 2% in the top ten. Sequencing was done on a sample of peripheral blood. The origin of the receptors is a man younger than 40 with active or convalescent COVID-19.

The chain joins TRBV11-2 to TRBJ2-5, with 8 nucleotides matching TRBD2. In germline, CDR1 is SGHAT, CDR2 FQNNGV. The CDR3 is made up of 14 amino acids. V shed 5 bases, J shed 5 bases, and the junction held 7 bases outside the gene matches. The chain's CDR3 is CASSPAGDAETQYF. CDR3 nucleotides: TGTGCCAGCAGCCCAGCGGGGGATGCGGAGACCCAGTACTTC. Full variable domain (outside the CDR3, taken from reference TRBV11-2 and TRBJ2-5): EAGVAQSPRYKIIEKRQSVAFWCNPISGHATLYWYQQILGQGPKLLIQFQNNGVVDDSQLPKDRFSAERLKGVDSTLKIQPAKLEDSAVYLCASSPAGDAETQYFGPGTRLLVL.

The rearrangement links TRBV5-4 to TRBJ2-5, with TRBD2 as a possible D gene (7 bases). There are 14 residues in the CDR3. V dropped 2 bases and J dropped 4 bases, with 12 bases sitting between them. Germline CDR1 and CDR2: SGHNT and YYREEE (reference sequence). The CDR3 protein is CASSFWGGAETQYF. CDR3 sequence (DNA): TGTGCCAGCAGCTTCTGGGGGGGGGCAGAGACCCAGTACTTC.